This TCR beta chain was documented in a study of monozygotic twins with inflammatory bowel disease. Added by template switching were UMIs that each held a 6-nucleotide sample barcode. TCRdb reprocessed the 5' RACE reads, keeping one entry per CDR3 protein, no DNA. The table counts some 440,000 distinct CDR3 sequences; about 2.6% lies in the top ten. Germline V lookup: CDR1 MNHNS, CDR2 SASEGT. The CDR3 is made up of 13 amino acids. This sequence was found in a human donor with ulcerative colitis or Crohn's disease, or a healthy co-twin of an affected twin (not recorded which). The chain combines TRBV6-1 with TRBJ1-4; the D gene TCRdb calls, TRBD1, cannot be checked with no DNA. The source material was blood. The CDR3 reads CASSGPQGEKLFF.